These 11 T cell receptor beta chains came from one sample sequenced in a study of OX40 agonist ivuxolimab in advanced cancers. Preparation of the library involved the immunoSEQ multiplex PCR assay. What TCRdb holds here is the immuneACCESS table cut down to in-frame rearrangements. Part of the clones is not present; checked against another copy, under half of the missing clones reflect an unresolved V gene, and the others are unexplained. Present in this sample are 65,000 to 95,000 clones, about 86% of which were seen just once. About 0.8% of the sample is in the top ten clones. Here the sequenced sample was CD4+ or CD8+ T cells sorted from blood, taken in a trial of the OX40 agonist ivuxolimab. The receptors originated from an adult with an advanced solid tumor such as melanoma, head and neck, liver or kidney cancer.

The V and J genes are TRBV5-6 and TRBJ2-5; TRBD2 aligns across 9 bases. Germline V gene data show CDR1 as SGHDT and CDR2 as YYEEEE. The CDR3 sequence is 14 residues long. V lost 9 bases, J lost 5 bases, and 11 bases stayed unmatched. The CDR3 loop is CATHNTAGGETQYF. The DNA of the CDR3 is TGTGCCACCCACAACACCGCGGGGGGGGAGACCCAGTACTTC.

This clone appeared once. The chain has TRBV7-9 and TRBJ2-3, with 7 bases matching TRBD1. The ends lost 5 bases at V and 8 bases at J; junction bases unmatched: 10. Germline V gene data show CDR1 as SEHNR and CDR2 as FQNEAQ (reference sequence). This CDR3 spans 14 amino acids. The CDR3 here is CASSPRDSRVTQYF. The CDR3 DNA reads as TGTGCCAGCAGCCCCCGGGACAGCAGGGTTACGCAGTATTTT.

The chain joins TRBV6-5 to TRBJ2-7; 7 bases agree with TRBD2. V lost 3 bases to trimming and J lost 9 bases; unmatched junction nucleotides: 11. Looked up from germline, CDR1 is MNHEY and CDR2 is SVGAGI. The CDR3 loop spans 14 amino acids. CDR3 in DNA: TGTGCCAGCAGTTATGGGACTAATCAGCCGGGGCAGTACTTC. Translation: CASSYGTNQPGQYF.

This sequence joins TRBV2 and TRBJ2-1; 7 nucleotides align to TRBD2. CDR3 length: 13 amino acids. CDR1 and CDR2 (germline): SNHLY, FYNNEI. Losses at the gene ends were 10 bases for V and 4 bases for J; bases not matched to a gene: 7. In DNA form, the CDR3 reads TGTGCCATCGACTCTAGCGGTTACAATGAGCAGTTCTTC. Protein product: CAIDSSGYNEQFF. Full variable domain (outside the CDR3, taken from reference TRBV2 and TRBJ2-1): EPEVTQTPSHQVTQMGQEVILRCVPISNHLYFYWYRQILGQKVEFLVSFYNNEISEKSEIFDDQFSVERPDGSNFTLKIRSTKLEDSAMYFCAIDSSGYNEQFFGPGTRLTVL.

This chain joins TRBV4-2 and TRBJ2-5; possibly TRBD1 for D (6 bases). Trimming took off 1 base at V and 5 bases at J, with 14 bases between the two ends. CDR3 length: 15 amino acids. The germline gives CDR1 LGHNA, CDR2 YNFKEQ. The DNA for the CDR3 is TGTGCCAGCAGCCAAGGAGTCGCAGGGGAGGAGACCCAGTACTTC. Translating it yields CASSQGVAGEETQYF.

As concerns this clone: The identical CDR3 is also encoded by other nucleotide sequences in the sample. The J gene is TRBJ1-5, the V gene TRBV2, with 11 bases that match TRBD1. Germline V lookup: CDR1 SNHLY, CDR2 FYNNEI. The CDR3 covers 15 residues. The junction had 5 bases not matched to a gene; V was cut back by 6 bases and J by 4 bases. This chain's CDR3 is CASRAGTGGNQPQHF. CDR3 sequence (DNA): TGTGCCAGCAGGGCCGGGACAGGGGGGAATCAGCCCCAGCATTTT.

The chain uses TRBV13 and TRBJ2-3, with D possibly TRBD2 on 6 matching bases. The CDR3 covers 13 residues. Trimming stripped 2 bases from V and 6 bases from J, with 9 bases between. In germline, CDR1 is PRHDT, CDR2 FYEKMQ (reference sequence). This chain's CDR3 is CASSLRTTDTQYF. The CDR3 DNA is TGTGCCAGCAGCTTAAGGACTACCGATACGCAGTATTTT.

The chain combines TRBV7-3 with TRBJ2-5; D gene uncertain. The CDR3 is 14 residues long. Germline V gene data show CDR1 as SGHTA and CDR2 as FQGTGA. The V end was cut by 1 base, the J end by 4 bases, with 10 bases between. The CDR3, as DNA: TGTGCCAGCAGCTTAAACGGCTCACCAGAGACCCAGTACTTC. This codes for CASSLNGSPETQYF.

The chain has TRBV7-5 and TRBJ2-7; the D segment call TRBD2 is taken from the table without a DNA check. TRBV7-5 is annotated as a pseudogene. The CDR3 has 14 amino acids. The CDR3 DNA is TGTGCCAGAAGCCCGACTAGCGGGTCCTACGAGCAGTACTTC. This codes for CARSPTSGSYEQYF.

The V gene is TRBV18, the J gene TRBJ2-6; 7 bases fit TRBD1. Germline trimming cut 3 bases from V and 1 base from J; bases unmatched to any gene: 9. Per germline, CDR1 KGHSH and CDR2 LQKENI. The CDR3 loop spans 18 amino acids. CDR3 amino acids: CASSPSGRGFSGANVLTF. The CDR3 DNA is TGTGCCAGCTCACCCTCGGGCAGGGGGTTTTCTGGGGCCAACGTCCTGACTTTC.

V and J are TRBV19 and TRBJ2-2; 11 nucleotides align to TRBD1. The CDR3 contains 14 residues. V gave up 8 bases and J gave up 5 bases; unmatched junction bases: 4. Germline assignment: CDR1 LNHDA and CDR2 SQIVND (reference sequence). The CDR3: CASLRDRGTGELFF. In DNA, the CDR3 is TGTGCCAGTCTTCGGGACAGGGGGACCGGGGAGCTGTTTTTT.